The clone carrying this T cell receptor (beta chain) was seen at least ten times. Antigen specificity is unknown. Researchers took RNA transcripts and amplified the TCR beta CDR3 regions from them. First-round RT-PCR targeting the TCR CDR3 was performed with the HTBI primer set. A single record per CDR3 protein comes from TCRdb applying MiXCR to the multiplex PCR reads. Here the sample spans 700,000 to 850,000 distinct CDR3 sequences, 35% being singletons. This record comes from a study of T cells in Graves' hyperthyroidism and ophthalmopathy. Study summary: Any treatment followed the collection of peripheral blood at initial diagnosis.

Whole-study findings and limits: Also found in blood were most expanded thyroid clonotypes above 0.001.

Trimming cost V 3 bases and J 3 bases, with 15 bases left between them. This CDR3 contains 15 residues. The germline V gene encodes CDR1 SGHNT and CDR2 YENEEA. Diagnosis relied on clinical symptoms, serum thyroxine and TRAb, thyroid ultrasound and orbital computed tomography. Specimen: blood. This TCR was sampled from a woman aged 40 to 50 with Graves' hyperthyroidism. This chain links TRBV11-3 with TRBJ2-7, with a tentative D call TRBD2 (6 bases). The CDR3 region has the DNA TGTGCCAGCAGCTTTAACACGGCGGGATACTACGAGCAGTACTTC. It translates to CASSFNTAGYYEQYF.